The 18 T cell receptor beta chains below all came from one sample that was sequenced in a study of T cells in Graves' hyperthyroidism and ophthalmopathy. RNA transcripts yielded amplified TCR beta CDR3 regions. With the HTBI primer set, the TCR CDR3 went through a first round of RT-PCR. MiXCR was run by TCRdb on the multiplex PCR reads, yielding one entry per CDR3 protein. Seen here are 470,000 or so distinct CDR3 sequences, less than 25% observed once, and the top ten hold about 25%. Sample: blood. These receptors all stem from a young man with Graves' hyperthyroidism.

This CDR3 is CASSLISGPGTEAFF. The CDR3, as DNA: TGCGCCAGCAGCTTGATCAGTGGGCCGGGGACTGAAGCTTTCTTT. J is TRBJ1-1 and V is TRBV5-1; D call uncertain. V shed 1 base and J shed 5 bases, with 15 bases lying between them. The CDR3 spans 15 residues. CDR1 is SGHRS, CDR2 YFSETQ, per germline.

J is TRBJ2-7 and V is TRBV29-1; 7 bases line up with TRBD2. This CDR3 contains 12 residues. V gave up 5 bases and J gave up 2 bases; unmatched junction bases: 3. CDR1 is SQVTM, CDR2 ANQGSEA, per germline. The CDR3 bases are TGCAGCGTTTCGGGGGGTGCCTACGAGCAGTACTTC. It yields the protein CSVSGGAYEQYF.

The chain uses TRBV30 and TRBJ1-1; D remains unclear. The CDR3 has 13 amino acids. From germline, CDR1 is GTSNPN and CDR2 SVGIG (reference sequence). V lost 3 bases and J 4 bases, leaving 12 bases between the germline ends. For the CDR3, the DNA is TGTGCCTGGAGCCTTGGGCGCGGCACTGAAGCTTTCTTT. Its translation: CAWSLGRGTEAFF.

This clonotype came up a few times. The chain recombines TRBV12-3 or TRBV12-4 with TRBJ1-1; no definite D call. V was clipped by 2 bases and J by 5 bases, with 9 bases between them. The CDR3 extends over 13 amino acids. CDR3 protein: CASSLQRRTEAFF. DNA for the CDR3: TGTGCCAGCAGTTTACAACGAAGGACTGAAGCTTTCTTT.

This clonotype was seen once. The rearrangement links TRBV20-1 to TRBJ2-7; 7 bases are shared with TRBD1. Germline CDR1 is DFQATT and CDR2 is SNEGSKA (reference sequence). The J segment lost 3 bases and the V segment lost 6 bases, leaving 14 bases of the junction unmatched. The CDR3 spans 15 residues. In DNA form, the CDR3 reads TGCAGTGCGAAACCCTCCGGGACAGAGGGCTACGAGCAGTACTTC. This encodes CSAKPSGTEGYEQYF.

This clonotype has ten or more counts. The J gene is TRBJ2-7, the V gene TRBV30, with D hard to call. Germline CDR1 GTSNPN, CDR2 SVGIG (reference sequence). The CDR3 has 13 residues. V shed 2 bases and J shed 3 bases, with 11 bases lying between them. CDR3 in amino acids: CAWSYGLDYEQYF. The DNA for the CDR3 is TGTGCCTGGAGTTATGGTCTTGACTACGAGCAGTACTTC.

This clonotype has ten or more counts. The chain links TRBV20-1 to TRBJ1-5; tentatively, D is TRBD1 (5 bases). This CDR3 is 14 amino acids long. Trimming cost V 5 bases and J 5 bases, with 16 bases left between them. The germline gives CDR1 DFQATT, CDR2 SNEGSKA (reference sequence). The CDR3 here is CSARKAGHYQPQHF. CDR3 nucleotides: TGCAGTGCTCGGAAGGCAGGGCATTATCAGCCCCAGCATTTT.

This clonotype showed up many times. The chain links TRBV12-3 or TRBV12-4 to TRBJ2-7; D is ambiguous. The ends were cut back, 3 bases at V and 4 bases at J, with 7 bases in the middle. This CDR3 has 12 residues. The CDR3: CASSFPQYEQYF. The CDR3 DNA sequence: TGTGCCAGCAGTTTCCCCCAGTACGAGCAGTACTTC.

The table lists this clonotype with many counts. CDR3 residues: CASSLGQGAGYEQYF. CDR3 nucleotides: TGTGCCAGCAGCTTAGGACAGGGGGCTGGGTACGAGCAGTACTTC. The genes are TRBV7-8 and TRBJ2-7; 10 bases match TRBD1. The germline V gene encodes CDR1 SGHVS and CDR2 FQNEAQ. This CDR3 contains 15 residues. V lost 1 base to trimming and J lost 4 bases; unmatched junction nucleotides: 4.

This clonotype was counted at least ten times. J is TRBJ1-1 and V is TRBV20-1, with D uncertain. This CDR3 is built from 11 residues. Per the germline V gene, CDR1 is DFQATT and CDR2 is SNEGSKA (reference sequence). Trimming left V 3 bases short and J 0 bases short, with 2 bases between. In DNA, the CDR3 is TGCAGTGCTAGGCTGAACACTGAAGCTTTCTTT. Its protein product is CSARLNTEAFF.

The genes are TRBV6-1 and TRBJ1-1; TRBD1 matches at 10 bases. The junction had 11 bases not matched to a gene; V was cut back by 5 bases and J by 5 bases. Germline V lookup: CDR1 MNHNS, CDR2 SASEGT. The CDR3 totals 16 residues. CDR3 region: CASSQHTGTGETEAFF. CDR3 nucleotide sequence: TGTGCCAGCAGTCAACACACCGGGACAGGGGAGACTGAAGCTTTCTTT.

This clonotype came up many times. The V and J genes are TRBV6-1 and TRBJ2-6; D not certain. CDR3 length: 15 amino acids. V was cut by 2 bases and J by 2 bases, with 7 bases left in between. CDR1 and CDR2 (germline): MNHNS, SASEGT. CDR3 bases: TGTGCCAGCAGTGAATTTCAGGCTGGGGCCAACGTCCTGACTTTC. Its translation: CASSEFQAGANVLTF.

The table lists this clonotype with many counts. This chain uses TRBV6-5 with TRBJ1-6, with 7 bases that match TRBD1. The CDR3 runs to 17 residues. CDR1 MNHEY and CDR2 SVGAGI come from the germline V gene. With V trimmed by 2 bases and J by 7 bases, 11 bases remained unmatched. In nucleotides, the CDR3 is TGTGCCAGCAGTTACCCGAGGGGGCGCGGGCGGAATTCACCCCTCCACTTT. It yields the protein CASSYPRGRGRNSPLHF.

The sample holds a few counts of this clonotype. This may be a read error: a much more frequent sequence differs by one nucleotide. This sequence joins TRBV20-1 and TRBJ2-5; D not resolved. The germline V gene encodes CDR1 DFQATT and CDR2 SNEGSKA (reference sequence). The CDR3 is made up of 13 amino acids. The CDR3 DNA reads TGCAGTGCTAGAGTTCCAAGCCAAGAGACCAAGTACTTC. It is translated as CSARVPSQETKYF.

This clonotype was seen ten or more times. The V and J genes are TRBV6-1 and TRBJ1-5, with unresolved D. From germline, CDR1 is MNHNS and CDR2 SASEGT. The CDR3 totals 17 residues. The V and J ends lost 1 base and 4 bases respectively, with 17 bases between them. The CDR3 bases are TGTGCCAGCAGTGAAGATGGCCAGCTTTTTAATAATCAGCCCCAGCATTTT. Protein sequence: CASSEDGQLFNNQPQHF.

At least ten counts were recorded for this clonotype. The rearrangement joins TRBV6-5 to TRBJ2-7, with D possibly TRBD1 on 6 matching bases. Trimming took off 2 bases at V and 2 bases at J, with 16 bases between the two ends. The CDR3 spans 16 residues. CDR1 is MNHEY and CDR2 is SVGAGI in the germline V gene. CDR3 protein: CASSYLPTGFPYEQYF. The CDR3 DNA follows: TGTGCCAGCAGTTACCTACCTACAGGGTTCCCCTACGAGCAGTACTTC.

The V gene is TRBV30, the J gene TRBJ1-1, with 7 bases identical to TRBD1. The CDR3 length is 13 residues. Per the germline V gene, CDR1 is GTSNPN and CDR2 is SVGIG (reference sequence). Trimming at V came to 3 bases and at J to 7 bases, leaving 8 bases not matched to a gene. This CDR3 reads CAWSPDREGEAFF. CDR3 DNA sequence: TGTGCCTGGAGCCCCGACAGGGAGGGTGAAGCTTTCTTT.

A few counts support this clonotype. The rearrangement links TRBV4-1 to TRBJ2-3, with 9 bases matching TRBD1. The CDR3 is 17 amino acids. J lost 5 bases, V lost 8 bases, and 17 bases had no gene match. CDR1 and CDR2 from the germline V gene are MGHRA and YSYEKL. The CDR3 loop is CASRGLYNRGRGDTQYF. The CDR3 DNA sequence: TGCGCCAGCCGGGGTTTATACAACAGGGGGCGAGGAGATACGCAGTATTTT.